A single sample gave rise to the 27 T cell receptor beta chains below, sequenced in a study of cytomegalovirus exposure and HLA in healthy donors. Amplification used 60 Vbeta primers and 13 Jbeta primers. Clones were sequenced by immunoSEQ multiplex PCR, and TCRdb holds only the in-frame ones, with some missing. The data contain some 200,000 clones, under 85% of them singletons. Input material: PBMCs. The receptor source for this set is a man in his fifties in good health and CMV-seronegative.

This chain uses TRBV7-9 with TRBJ2-2; tentative D call: TRBD1 (5 bases). Per germline, CDR1 SEHNR and CDR2 FQNEAQ (reference sequence). The V and J ends lost 5 bases and 7 bases respectively, with 17 bases between them. This CDR3 region has 15 residues. In nucleotides, the CDR3 is TGTGCCAGCAGCACCCGACCCGCCCAGGGCGGGGAGCTGTTTTTT. This translates into CASSTRPAQGGELFF.

The gene calls are TRBV5-4 and TRBJ2-1; D not certain. Per germline, CDR1 SGHNT and CDR2 YYREEE (reference sequence). The CDR3 length is 15 residues. V was trimmed by 2 bases and J by 0 bases, leaving 9 bases between them. The CDR3 reads CASSFEVSSYNEQFF. In DNA form, the CDR3 reads TGTGCCAGCAGCTTCGAGGTTAGCTCCTACAATGAGCAGTTCTTC.

The V gene is TRBV27, the J gene TRBJ2-3; D call uncertain. V shed 4 bases and J shed 2 bases, with 4 bases lying between them. CDR1 MNHEY and CDR2 SMNVEV come from the germline V gene (reference sequence). The CDR3 length is 12 residues. CDR3 amino acids: CASSSFTDTQYF. The DNA for the CDR3 is TGTGCCAGCAGTTCCTTCACAGATACGCAGTATTTT.

This clone was counted only a few times. This sequence joins TRBV25-1 and TRBJ2-7, with TRBD2 matching 11 bases. After removal of 4 bases from V and 3 bases from J, the junction contained 14 bases not matched to a gene. Germline lookup yields CDR1 MGHDK and CDR2 SYGVNS. CDR3 length: 18 amino acids. CDR3 region: CASSVGSLGTSGNYEQYF. The CDR3, as DNA: TGTGCCAGCAGTGTGGGATCCCTCGGGACTAGCGGAAACTACGAGCAGTACTTC.

The rearrangement links TRBV11-2 to TRBJ2-7; 10 bases fit TRBD2. Germline trimming cut 6 bases from V and 3 bases from J; bases unmatched to any gene: 11. The CDR3 sequence is 16 residues long. The V gene's germline CDR1 is SGHAT and CDR2 FQNNGV. The CDR3 DNA sequence: TGTGCCAGCAGTGCTAGCGGGAGCGCCACTGTCTACGAGCAGTACTTC. This gives the protein CASSASGSATVYEQYF.

The chain recombines TRBV11-2 with TRBJ1-2, with no clear D. V was pared by 5 bases and J by 4 bases, with 14 bases between. CDR1 is SGHAT, CDR2 FQNNGV, per germline. The CDR3 has 14 amino acids. For the CDR3, the DNA is TGTGCCAGCAGCGACCTGACAAGCCCCTATGGCTACACCTTC. Its protein product is CASSDLTSPYGYTF. Combining the CDR3 with reference TRBV11-2 and TRBJ1-2 gives the whole variable domain EAGVAQSPRYKIIEKRQSVAFWCNPISGHATLYWYQQILGQGPKLLIQFQNNGVVDDSQLPKDRFSAERLKGVDSTLKIQPAKLEDSAVYLCASSDLTSPYGYTFGSGTRLTVV.

The chain carries TRBV18 and TRBJ1-5; D gene ambiguous. Trimming pared 1 base from V and 1 base from J, leaving 8 bases between. The CDR3 totals 15 residues. Looked up from germline, CDR1 is KGHSH and CDR2 is LQKENI. CDR3 sequence reads: CASSPRDTSNQPQHF. DNA of the CDR3: TGTGCCAGCTCACCACGAGACACGAGCAATCAGCCCCAGCATTTT.

This chain joins TRBV28 and TRBJ1-2; weak D call: TRBD1 (5 bases). The CDR3 sequence is 14 residues long. V was cut by 5 bases and J by 6 bases, with 16 bases left in between. CDR1 and CDR2 from the germline V gene are MDHEN and SYDVKM. The CDR3 DNA reads as TGTGCCAGCAGTAAGGGCGGCAGGGTCGATGGCTACACCTTC. Translation: CASSKGGRVDGYTF.

This clone showed up just a few times. The junction departs from the called germline gene at one end, perhaps through a read error. This chain uses TRBV5-4 with TRBJ1-1, with unresolved D. The germline gives CDR1 SGHNT, CDR2 YYREEE (reference sequence). There are 12 residues in the CDR3. The CDR3 region is CASSLANSEAFF. DNA for the CDR3: TGTGCCAGCAGCTTGGCCAACAGTGAAGCTTTCTTT.

This clone was observed a few times. The chain couples TRBV1 to TRBJ2-6; no DNA check was done on the table's D call, TRBD2. TRBV1 is given as a pseudogene. The CDR3 runs to 22 residues. The CDR3 loop is CTSSQDQGLAGWTSSGANVLTF. The CDR3 DNA reads as TGCACCAGCAGCCAAGATCAGGGACTAGCGGGATGGACTAGCTCTGGGGCCAACGTCCTGACTTTC.

This clone was detected only a few times. This chain connects TRBV2 to TRBJ2-3; the match to TRBD1 covers 9 bases. Trimming cost V 2 bases and J 6 bases; bases outside gene matches: 15. The germline V gene has CDR1 SNHLY and CDR2 FYNNEI. The length of the CDR3 is 18 residues. The CDR3 DNA follows: TGTGCCAGCAGTGAAATATGGGCGACGGGACAGGGAGGGGATACGCAGTATTTT. Translating it yields CASSEIWATGQGGDTQYF.

This chain joins TRBV27 and TRBJ2-7; 7 positions match TRBD1. The V and J ends lost 5 bases and 0 bases, in that order; junction bases with no gene match: 7. This CDR3 has 15 amino acids. Germline-derived CDR1 and CDR2 are MNHEY and SMNVEV (reference sequence). CDR3 bases: TGTGCCAGCAGTCCGCTGGACAGGAGCTCCTACGAGCAGTACTTC. It codes for CASSPLDRSSYEQYF.

The gene calls are TRBV5-4 and TRBJ1-4, with a weak D call TRBD1 (6 bases). V gave up 1 base and J gave up 8 bases, with 18 bases separating them. In germline, CDR1 is SGHNT, CDR2 YYREEE (reference sequence). CDR3 length: 16 amino acids. As DNA, the CDR3 is TGTGCCAGCAGCTTGACAGGGAATCAGAAAAGGGAAAAACTGTTTTTT. Protein sequence: CASSLTGNQKREKLFF.

The chain couples TRBV2 to TRBJ2-3; 10 nucleotides agree with TRBD2. Germline assignment: CDR1 SNHLY and CDR2 FYNNEI. V was clipped by 7 bases and J by 0 bases; unmatched bases: 10. CDR3 length: 17 amino acids. The CDR3 loop reads CASTLRGLASSTDTQYF. The CDR3 coding sequence is TGTGCCAGCACCCTACGGGGACTAGCGAGTAGCACAGATACGCAGTATTTT.

In its sample, this clone was seen a few times. The CDR3: CASSLSGSNIRETQYF. CDR3 in DNA: TGCGCCAGCAGCTTGAGCGGGAGTAATATTCGAGAGACCCAGTACTTC. The chain combines TRBV4-1 with TRBJ2-5; 8 positions match TRBD2. The germline V gene has CDR1 MGHRA and CDR2 YSYEKL. CDR3 size: 16 residues. Trimming took 5 bases from V and 4 from J; bases not matched to a gene: 12.

The CDR3 sequence is CSVRSGANVLTF. CDR3 coding DNA: TGCAGCGTCCGTTCCGGGGCCAACGTCCTGACTTTC. The chain couples TRBV29-1 to TRBJ2-6; D is undetermined. The germline V gene encodes CDR1 SQVTM and CDR2 ANQGSEA. V lost 6 bases and J 4 bases, leaving 7 bases between the germline ends. The CDR3 is made up of 12 amino acids.

V usage is TRBV11-3 and J usage is TRBJ2-2, with 10 positions matching TRBD1. Germline V gives CDR1 SGHNT, CDR2 YENEEA. The CDR3 loop spans 16 amino acids. Trimming cost V 5 bases and J 5 bases; bases outside gene matches: 8. The CDR3 coding sequence is TGTGCCAGCAGCCCGGGACAGGGGCTTATTACCGGGGAGCTGTTTTTT. As protein: CASSPGQGLITGELFF. Based on the CDR3 plus reference TRBV11-3 and TRBJ2-2, the full variable domain is EAGVVQSPRYKIIEKKQPVAFWCNPISGHNTLYWYLQNLGQGPELLIRYENEEAVDDSQLPKDRFSAERLKGVDSTLKIQPAELGDSAVYLCASSPGQGLITGELFFGEGSRLTVL.

This clone was seen only a few times. The rearrangement joins TRBV6-5 to TRBJ2-7; 11 nucleotides match TRBD1. The germline V gene has CDR1 MNHEY and CDR2 SVGAGI. Trimming removed 6 bases from V and 2 bases from J; junction bases left unmatched: 3. The CDR3 is made up of 14 amino acids. The CDR3 region is CASRLGQGAYEQYF. The CDR3 DNA sequence: TGTGCCAGCAGACTGGGACAGGGGGCCTACGAGCAGTACTTC.

The V gene is TRBV7-6, the J gene TRBJ2-5; TRBD2 matches at 9 bases. Germline V gene lookup returns CDR1 SGHVS and CDR2 FNYEAQ. This CDR3 has 18 amino acids. J was trimmed by 6 bases and V by 5 bases; bases with no gene match: 19. The CDR3 DNA follows: TGTGCCAGCAGCAGCTTAGCGAGGGGGCGGGAGGGCCGGAAGACCCAGTACTTC. Amino acids: CASSSLARGREGRKTQYF.

As concerns this clone: Germline and junction disagree at one end, which may indicate a read error. The same CDR3 also results from other DNA sequences found in this sample. The genes are TRBV11-2 and TRBJ1-5; no reliable D call. The CDR3 length is 13 residues. Per the germline V gene, CDR1 is SGHAT and CDR2 is FQNNGV. The CDR3 spells CASSLDRGAPQHF. For the CDR3, the DNA is TGTGCCAGCAGCCTAGATCGGGGTGCGCCCCAGCATTTT.

Only one count was recorded for this clone. The V call is TRBV5-1, the J call TRBJ2-7; tentatively, D is TRBD1 (5 bases). There are 15 residues in the CDR3. V was shortened by 4 bases and J by 0 bases, with 14 bases between the two germline ends. Germline CDR1 and CDR2: SGHRS and YFSETQ. CDR3 DNA: TGCGCCAGCAGCCCTAATGGGGCCAGCTCCTACGAGCAGTACTTC. The encoded protein is CASSPNGASSYEQYF.

The V and J genes are TRBV7-3 and TRBJ2-2, with TRBD2 identical over 10 bases. J lost 6 bases, V lost 1 base, and 8 bases had no gene match. This CDR3 comprises 17 residues. Germline CDR1 reads SGHTA; CDR2 reads FQGTGA. The CDR3 region has the DNA TGTGCCAGCAGCTTAAGGTCTAGCGGGAGTAGTGCCGGGGAGCTGTTTTTT. Protein sequence: CASSLRSSGSSAGELFF.

The chain has TRBV13 and TRBJ1-2; D gene ambiguous. Germline V gene lookup returns CDR1 PRHDT and CDR2 FYEKMQ (reference sequence). The CDR3 is 14 amino acids. V lost 1 base and J lost 0, with 6 bases in between. CDR3 coding DNA: TGTGCCAGCAGCTTAGTATCCGCTAACTATGGCTACACCTTC. It is translated as CASSLVSANYGYTF.

The chain joins TRBV9 to TRBJ2-2; TRBD2 matches at 10 bases. V was pared by 4 bases and J by 4 bases, with 16 bases of the junction left unmatched. Germline loops: CDR1 SGDLS, CDR2 YYNGEE. CDR3 size: 19 residues. CDR3 sequence reads: CASSFRPQLAGVGTGELFF. CDR3 coding DNA: TGTGCCAGCAGCTTCCGGCCACAGCTAGCGGGGGTGGGCACCGGGGAGCTGTTTTTT.

CDR3 in DNA: TGCGCCAGCAGCCCGGACAGCTTTAGCAATCAGCCCCAGCATTTT. It translates to CASSPDSFSNQPQHF. The chain carries TRBV5-1 and TRBJ1-5; a possible D gene is TRBD1 (6 bases). This CDR3 spans 15 amino acids. Germline loops: CDR1 SGHRS, CDR2 YFSETQ. Deletions cut 4 bases from V and 0 bases from J, with 11 bases between.

The chain couples TRBV5-4 to TRBJ2-2, with D maybe TRBD2 (5 bases). V lost 3 bases, J lost 2 bases, and 11 bases lay in between. Per the germline V gene, CDR1 is SGHNT and CDR2 is YYREEE (reference sequence). CDR3 length equals 15 residues. The CDR3 protein is CASSSDFTNTGELFF. The CDR3, as DNA: TGTGCCAGCAGCTCGGACTTTACTAACACCGGGGAGCTGTTTTTT.

This clone has a handful of counts. The V call is TRBV5-1, the J call TRBJ1-1; 9 bases match TRBD1. The germline V gene has CDR1 SGHRS and CDR2 YFSETQ. J was trimmed by 5 bases and V by 6 bases; bases with no gene match: 8. This CDR3 is built from 14 residues. The chain's CDR3 is CASTTGGLGTEAFF. CDR3 nucleotide sequence: TGCGCCAGCACCACAGGGGGCTTGGGAACTGAAGCTTTCTTT.